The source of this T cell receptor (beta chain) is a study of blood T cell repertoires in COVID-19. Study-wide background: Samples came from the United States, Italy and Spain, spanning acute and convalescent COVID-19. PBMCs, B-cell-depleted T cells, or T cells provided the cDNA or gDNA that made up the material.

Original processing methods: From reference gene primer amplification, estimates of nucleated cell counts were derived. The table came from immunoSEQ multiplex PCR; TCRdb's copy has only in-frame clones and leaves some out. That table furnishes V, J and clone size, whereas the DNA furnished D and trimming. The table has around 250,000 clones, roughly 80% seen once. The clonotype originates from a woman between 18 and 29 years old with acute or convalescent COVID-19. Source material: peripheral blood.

CDR3 loop: CASSSQGGAETQYF. The CDR3 DNA sequence: TGTGCCAGCAGCTCACAGGGGGGAGCAGAGACCCAGTACTTC. The rearrangement links TRBV7-9 to TRBJ2-5, with TRBD1 matching 8 bases. In germline, CDR1 is SEHNR, CDR2 FQNEAQ (reference sequence). The CDR3 is 14 residues long. V lost 4 bases, J lost 4 bases, and 5 bases stayed unmatched.